This TCR beta chain was sequenced in a study of OX40 agonist ivuxolimab in advanced cancers. In the study overall: Mean age approximately 66 years, range about 23 to 80; around 80% male.

Sequenced by immunoSEQ multiplex PCR; TCRdb stores in-frame clones only, minus some. The data hold tens of thousands of clones, with 65% to 90% observed a single time. Study-level findings and limits: The CD4+ and CD8+ T cells in the blood had expanded clonally by week 6 at 0.1 to 3.0 mg/kg. The specificity for antigen of the expanded peripheral T cells was not determined.

Unmatched junction bases numbered 0, after V lost 0 bases and J lost 3 bases. Germline assignment: CDR1 SGHRS and CDR2 YFSETQ. The CDR3 is 13 residues long. For this clone: Its antigen is unknown.

Peripheral blood came from all dose cohorts at three timepoints. V and J are TRBV5-1 and TRBJ2-7; 7 nucleotides match TRBD1. This TCR came from an adult with an advanced solid tumor such as melanoma, head and neck, liver or kidney cancer. Here the sequenced sample was CD4+ or CD8+ T cells sorted from blood, taken in a trial of the OX40 agonist ivuxolimab. The CDR3 here is CASSLDRGYEQYF. CDR3 coding DNA: TGCGCCAGCAGCTTGGACAGGGGCTACGAGCAGTACTTC.